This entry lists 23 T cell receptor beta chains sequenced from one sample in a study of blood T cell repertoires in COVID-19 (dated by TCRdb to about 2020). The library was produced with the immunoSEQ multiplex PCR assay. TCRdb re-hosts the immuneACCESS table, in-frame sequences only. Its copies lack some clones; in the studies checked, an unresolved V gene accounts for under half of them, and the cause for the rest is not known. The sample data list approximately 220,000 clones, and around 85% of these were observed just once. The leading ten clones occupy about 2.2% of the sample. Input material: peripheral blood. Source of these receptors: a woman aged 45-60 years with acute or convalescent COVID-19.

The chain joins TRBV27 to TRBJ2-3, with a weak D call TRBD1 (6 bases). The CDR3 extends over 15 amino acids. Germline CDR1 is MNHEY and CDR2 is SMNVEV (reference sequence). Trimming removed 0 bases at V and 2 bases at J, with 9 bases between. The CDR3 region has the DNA TGTGCCAGCAGTTTATCCCGGACAGACACAGATACGCAGTATTTT. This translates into CASSLSRTDTDTQYF.

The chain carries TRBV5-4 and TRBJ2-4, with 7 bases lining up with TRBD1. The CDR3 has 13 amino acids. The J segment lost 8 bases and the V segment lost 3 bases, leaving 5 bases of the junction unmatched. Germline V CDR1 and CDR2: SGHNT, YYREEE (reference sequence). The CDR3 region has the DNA TGTGCCAGCAGCTCGGACAGGTCGGACATTCAGTACTTC. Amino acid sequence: CASSSDRSDIQYF.

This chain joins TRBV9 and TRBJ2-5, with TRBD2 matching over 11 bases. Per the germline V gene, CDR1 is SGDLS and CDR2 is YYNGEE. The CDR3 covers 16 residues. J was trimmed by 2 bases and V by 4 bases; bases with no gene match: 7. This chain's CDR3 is CASSPGLAVEQETQYF. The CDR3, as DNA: TGTGCCAGCAGCCCGGGACTAGCGGTAGAGCAAGAGACCCAGTACTTC.

The CDR3 DNA sequence: TGCGCCAGCAGCCTGGAAGGGCGGGGAGGGAACTATGGCTACACCTTC. It specifies CASSLEGRGGNYGYTF. This sequence joins TRBV5-1 and TRBJ1-2, with D unresolved. This CDR3 spans 16 amino acids. Trimming pared 4 bases from V and 2 bases from J, leaving 18 bases between. CDR1 and CDR2 from the germline V gene are SGHRS and YFSETQ. The variable domain in full, completed from reference TRBV5-1 and TRBJ1-2, reads KAGVTQTPRYLIKTRGQQVTLSCSPISGHRSVSWYQQTPGQGLQFLFEYFSETQRNKGNFPGRFSGRQFSNSRSEMNVSTLELGDSALYLCASSLEGRGGNYGYTFGSGTRLTVV.

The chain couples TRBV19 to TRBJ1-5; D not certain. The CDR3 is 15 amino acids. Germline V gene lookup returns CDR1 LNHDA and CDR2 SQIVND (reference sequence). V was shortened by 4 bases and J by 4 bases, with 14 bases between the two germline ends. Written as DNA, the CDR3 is TGTGCCAGTAGTAAGGGAGTGGTGGATAATCAGCCCCAGCATTTT. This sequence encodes CASSKGVVDNQPQHF.

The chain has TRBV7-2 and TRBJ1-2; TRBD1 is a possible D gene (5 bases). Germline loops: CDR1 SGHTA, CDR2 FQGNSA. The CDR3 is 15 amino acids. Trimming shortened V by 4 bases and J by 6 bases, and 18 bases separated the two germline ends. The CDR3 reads CASSSRGGAGHGYTF. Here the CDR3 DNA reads TGTGCCAGCAGCTCGCGGGGAGGGGCCGGGCATGGCTACACCTTC.

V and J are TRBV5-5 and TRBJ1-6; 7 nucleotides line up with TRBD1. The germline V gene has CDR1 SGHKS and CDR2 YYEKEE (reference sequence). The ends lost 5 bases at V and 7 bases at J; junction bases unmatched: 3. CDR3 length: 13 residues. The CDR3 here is CASRGGGNSPLHF. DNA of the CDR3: TGTGCCAGCAGAGGAGGGGGCAATTCACCCCTCCACTTT.

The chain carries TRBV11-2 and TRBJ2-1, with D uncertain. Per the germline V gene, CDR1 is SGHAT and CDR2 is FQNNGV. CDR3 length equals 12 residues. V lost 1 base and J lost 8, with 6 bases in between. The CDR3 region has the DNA TGTGCCAGCAGCTTAGGGGCCTATGAGCAGTTCTTC. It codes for CASSLGAYEQFF.

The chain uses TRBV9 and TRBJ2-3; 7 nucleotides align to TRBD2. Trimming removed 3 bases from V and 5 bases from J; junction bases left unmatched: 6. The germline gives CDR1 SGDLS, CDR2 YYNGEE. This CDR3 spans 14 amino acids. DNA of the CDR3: TGTGCCAGCAGCGATGCGGGGGAGGGAGATACGCAGTATTTT. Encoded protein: CASSDAGEGDTQYF.

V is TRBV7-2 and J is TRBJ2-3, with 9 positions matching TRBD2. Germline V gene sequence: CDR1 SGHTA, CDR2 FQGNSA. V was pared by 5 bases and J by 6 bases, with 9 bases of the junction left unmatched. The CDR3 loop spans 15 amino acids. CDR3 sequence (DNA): TGTGCCAGCAGCCCGTGGCCTAGCGGGGCGGATACGCAGTATTTT. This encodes CASSPWPSGADTQYF.

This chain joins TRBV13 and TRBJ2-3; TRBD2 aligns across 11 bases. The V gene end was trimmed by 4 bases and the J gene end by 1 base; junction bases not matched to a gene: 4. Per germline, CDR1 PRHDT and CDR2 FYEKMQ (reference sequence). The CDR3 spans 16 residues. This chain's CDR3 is CASSSTSGKRTDTQYF. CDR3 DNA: TGTGCCAGCAGCTCGACTAGCGGGAAACGCACAGATACGCAGTATTTT. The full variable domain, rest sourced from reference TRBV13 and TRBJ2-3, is AAGVIQSPRHLIKEKRETATLKCYPIPRHDTVYWYQQGPGQDPQFLISFYEKMQSDKGSIPDRFSAQQFSDYHSELNMSSLELGDSALYFCASSSTSGKRTDTQYFGPGTRLTVL.

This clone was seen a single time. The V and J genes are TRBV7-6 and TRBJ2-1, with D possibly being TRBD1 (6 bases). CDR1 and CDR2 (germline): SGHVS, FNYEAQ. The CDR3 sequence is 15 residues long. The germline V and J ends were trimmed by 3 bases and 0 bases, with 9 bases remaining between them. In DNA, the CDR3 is TGTGCCAGCAGCTTTGCGACAGGCTCCTACAATGAGCAGTTCTTC. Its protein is CASSFATGSYNEQFF.

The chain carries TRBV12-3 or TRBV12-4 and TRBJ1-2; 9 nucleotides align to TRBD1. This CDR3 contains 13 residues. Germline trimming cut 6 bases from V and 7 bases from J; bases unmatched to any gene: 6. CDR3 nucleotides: TGTGCCAGCAGCCGGACAGGGGAGATTGGCTACACCTTC. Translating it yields CASSRTGEIGYTF.

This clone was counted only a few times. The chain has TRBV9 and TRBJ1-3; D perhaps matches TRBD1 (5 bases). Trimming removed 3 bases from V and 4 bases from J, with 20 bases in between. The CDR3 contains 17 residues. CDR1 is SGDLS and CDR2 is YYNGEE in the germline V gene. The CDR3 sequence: CASSAIQGSISGNTIYF. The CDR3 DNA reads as TGTGCCAGCAGCGCTATTCAGGGTAGTATATCCGGAAACACCATATATTTT.

The CDR3 DNA reads TGTGCCAGCAGCTTGGAGGACAGAAACTATGGCTACACCTTC. It specifies CASSLEDRNYGYTF. The chain joins TRBV5-6 to TRBJ1-2; D might be TRBD1 (6 bases). Germline CDR1 and CDR2: SGHDT and YYEEEE. Trimming cost V 0 bases and J 2 bases, with 8 bases left between them. This CDR3 has 14 residues.

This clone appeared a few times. Here the CDR3 DNA reads TGTGCCAGCAGCCAAGCGAGGGCAGCCCTCTACAATGAGCAGTTCTTC. Translation: CASSQARAALYNEQFF. The chain joins TRBV14 to TRBJ2-1; tentatively, D is TRBD2 (5 bases). Between the trimmed V and J ends, which lost 1 base and 3 bases, there was a span of 13 bases. The CDR3 runs 16 residues. CDR1 SGHDN and CDR2 FVKESK come from the germline V gene.

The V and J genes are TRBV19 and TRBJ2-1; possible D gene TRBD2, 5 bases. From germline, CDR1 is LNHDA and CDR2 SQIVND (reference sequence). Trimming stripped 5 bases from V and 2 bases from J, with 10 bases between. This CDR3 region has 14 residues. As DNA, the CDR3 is TGTGCCAGTAGTGAGGGTAGTCCCTACAATGAGCAGTTCTTC. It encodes CASSEGSPYNEQFF.

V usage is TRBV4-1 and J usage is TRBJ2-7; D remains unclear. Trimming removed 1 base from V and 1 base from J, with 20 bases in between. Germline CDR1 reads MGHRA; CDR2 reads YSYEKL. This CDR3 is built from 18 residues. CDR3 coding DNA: TGCGCCAGCAGCCAAGGAATACAGAACCCTCTCCGATCCTACGAGCAGTACTTC. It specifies CASSQGIQNPLRSYEQYF.

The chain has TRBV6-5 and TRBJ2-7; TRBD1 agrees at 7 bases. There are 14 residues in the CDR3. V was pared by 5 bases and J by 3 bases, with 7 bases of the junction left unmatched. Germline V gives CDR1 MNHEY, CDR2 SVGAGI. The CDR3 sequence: CASSPDRDNYEQYF. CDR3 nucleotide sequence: TGTGCCAGCAGTCCCGACAGGGACAACTACGAGCAGTACTTC.

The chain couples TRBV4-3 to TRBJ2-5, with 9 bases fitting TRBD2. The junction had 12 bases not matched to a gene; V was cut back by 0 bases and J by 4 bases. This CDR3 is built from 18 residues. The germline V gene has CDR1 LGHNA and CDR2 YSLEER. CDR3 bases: TGCGCCAGCAGCCAAGAAGCCGTCGGCGCGGGAGGGGGAGAGACCCAGTACTTC. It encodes CASSQEAVGAGGGETQYF.

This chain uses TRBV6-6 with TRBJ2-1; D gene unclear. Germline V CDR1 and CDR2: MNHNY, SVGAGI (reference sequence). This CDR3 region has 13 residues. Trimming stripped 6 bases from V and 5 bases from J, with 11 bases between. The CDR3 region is CASREQQHNEQFF. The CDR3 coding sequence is TGTGCCAGCAGAGAACAACAGCACAATGAGCAGTTCTTC.

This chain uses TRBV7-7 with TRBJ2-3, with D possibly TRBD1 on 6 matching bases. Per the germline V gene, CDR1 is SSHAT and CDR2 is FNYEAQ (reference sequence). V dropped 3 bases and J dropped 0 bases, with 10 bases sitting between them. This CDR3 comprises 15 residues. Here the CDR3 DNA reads TGTGCCAGCAGCTTGGGGGCCCTGAGCACAGATACGCAGTATTTT. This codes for CASSLGALSTDTQYF.

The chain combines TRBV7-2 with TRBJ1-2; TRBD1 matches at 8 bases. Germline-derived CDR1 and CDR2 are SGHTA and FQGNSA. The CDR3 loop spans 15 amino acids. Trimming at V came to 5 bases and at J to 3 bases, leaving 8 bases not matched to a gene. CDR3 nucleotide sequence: TGTGCCAGCAGCACAACAGGGGGAAGAGACTATGGCTACACCTTC. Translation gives CASSTTGGRDYGYTF.